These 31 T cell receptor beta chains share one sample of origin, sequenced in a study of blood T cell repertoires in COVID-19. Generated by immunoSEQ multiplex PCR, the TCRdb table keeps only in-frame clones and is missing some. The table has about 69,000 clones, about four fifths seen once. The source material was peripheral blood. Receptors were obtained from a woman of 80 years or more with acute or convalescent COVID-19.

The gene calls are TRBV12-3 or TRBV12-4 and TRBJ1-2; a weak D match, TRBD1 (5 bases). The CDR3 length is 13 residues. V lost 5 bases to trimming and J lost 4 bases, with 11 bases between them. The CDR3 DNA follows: TGTGCCAGCAGTAAAGGGGAAAGCTATGGCTACACCTTC. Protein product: CASSKGESYGYTF.

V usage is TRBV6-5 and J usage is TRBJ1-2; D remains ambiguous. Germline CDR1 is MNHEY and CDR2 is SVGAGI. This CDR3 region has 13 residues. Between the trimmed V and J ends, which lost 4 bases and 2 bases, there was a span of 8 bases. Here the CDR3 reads CASSSTPNYGYTF. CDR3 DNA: TGTGCCAGCAGTTCCACACCGAACTATGGCTACACCTTC.

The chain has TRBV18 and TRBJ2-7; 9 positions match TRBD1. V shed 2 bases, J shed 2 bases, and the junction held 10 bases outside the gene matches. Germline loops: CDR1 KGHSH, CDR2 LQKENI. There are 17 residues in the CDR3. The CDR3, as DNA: TGTGCCAGCTCACCAGCCGGGACAGGGAATCTAGCCTACGAGCAGTACTTC. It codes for CASSPAGTGNLAYEQYF.

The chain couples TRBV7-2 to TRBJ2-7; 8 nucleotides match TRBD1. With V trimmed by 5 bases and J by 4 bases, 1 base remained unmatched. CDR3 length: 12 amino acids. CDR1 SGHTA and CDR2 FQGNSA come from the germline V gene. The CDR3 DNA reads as TGTGCCAGCAGCCGACAGGGGTACGAGCAGTACTTC. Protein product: CASSRQGYEQYF. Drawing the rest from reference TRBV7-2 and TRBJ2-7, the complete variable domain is GAGVSQSPSNKVTEKGKDVELRCDPISGHTALYWYRQSLGQGLEFLIYFQGNSAPDKSGLPSDRFSAERTGGSVSTLTIQRTQQEDSAVYLCASSRQGYEQYFGPGTRLTVT.

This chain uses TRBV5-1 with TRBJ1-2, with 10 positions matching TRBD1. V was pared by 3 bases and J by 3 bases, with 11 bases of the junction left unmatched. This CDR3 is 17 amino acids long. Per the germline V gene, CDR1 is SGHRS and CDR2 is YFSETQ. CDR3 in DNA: TGCGCCAGCAGCTCCCGACCCGGGACAGGGGAAGACTATGGCTACACCTTC. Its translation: CASSSRPGTGEDYGYTF.

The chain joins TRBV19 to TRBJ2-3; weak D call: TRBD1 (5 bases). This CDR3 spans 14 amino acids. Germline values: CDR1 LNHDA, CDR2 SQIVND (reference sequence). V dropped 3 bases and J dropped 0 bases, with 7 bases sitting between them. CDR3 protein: CASSIQGSTDTQYF. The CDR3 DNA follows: TGTGCCAGTAGTATTCAGGGAAGCACAGATACGCAGTATTTT.

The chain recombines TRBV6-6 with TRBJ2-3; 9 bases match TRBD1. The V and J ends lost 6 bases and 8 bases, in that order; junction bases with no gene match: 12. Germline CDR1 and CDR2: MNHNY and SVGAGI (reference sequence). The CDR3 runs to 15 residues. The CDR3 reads CASRDDRGGWGTQYF. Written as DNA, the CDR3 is TGTGCCAGCAGAGACGACAGGGGGGGCTGGGGTACGCAGTATTTT.

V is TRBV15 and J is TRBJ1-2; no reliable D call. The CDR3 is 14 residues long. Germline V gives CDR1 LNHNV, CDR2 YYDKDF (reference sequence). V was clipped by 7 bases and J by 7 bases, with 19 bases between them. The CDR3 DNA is TGTGCCACCACGACCGGGATTAAAGGAGGTGGCTACACCTTC. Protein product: CATTTGIKGGGYTF.

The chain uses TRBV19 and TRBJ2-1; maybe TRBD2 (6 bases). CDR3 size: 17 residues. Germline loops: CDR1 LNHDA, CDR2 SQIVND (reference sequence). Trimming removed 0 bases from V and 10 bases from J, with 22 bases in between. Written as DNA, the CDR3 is TGTGCCAGTAGTATAGATGGTTGGCGGGGCTCCGGTTACGAGCAGTTCTTC. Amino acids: CASSIDGWRGSGYEQFF.

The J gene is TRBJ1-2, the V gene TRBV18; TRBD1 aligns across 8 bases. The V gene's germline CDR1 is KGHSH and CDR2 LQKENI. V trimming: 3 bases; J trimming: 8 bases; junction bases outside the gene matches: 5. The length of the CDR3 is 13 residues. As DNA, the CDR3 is TGTGCCAGCTCACCGGCAGGGGGCCGGGGCTACACCTTC. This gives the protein CASSPAGGRGYTF.

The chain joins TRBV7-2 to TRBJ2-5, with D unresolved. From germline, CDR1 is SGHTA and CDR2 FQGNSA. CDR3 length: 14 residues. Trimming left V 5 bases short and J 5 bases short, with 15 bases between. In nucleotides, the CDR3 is TGTGCCAGCAGCAAACCTCCCGGGTTGGAGACCCAGTACTTC. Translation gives CASSKPPGLETQYF.

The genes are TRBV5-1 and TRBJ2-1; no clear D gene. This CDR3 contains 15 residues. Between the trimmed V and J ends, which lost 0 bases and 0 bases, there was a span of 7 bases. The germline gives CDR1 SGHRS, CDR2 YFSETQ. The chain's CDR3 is CASSLGRPSYNEQFF. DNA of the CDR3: TGCGCCAGCAGCTTGGGGCGGCCCTCCTACAATGAGCAGTTCTTC.

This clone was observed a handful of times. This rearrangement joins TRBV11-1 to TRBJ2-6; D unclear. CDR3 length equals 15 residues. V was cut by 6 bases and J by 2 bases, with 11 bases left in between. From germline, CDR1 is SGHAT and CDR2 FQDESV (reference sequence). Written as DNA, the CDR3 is TGTGCCAGCAGATCCCCTTCCCCTGGGGCCAACGTCCTGACTTTC. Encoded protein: CASRSPSPGANVLTF.

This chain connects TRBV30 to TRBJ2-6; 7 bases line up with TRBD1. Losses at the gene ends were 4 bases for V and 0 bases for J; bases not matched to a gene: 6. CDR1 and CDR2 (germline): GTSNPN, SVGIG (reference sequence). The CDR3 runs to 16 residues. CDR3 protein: CAWTLRGYSGANVLTF. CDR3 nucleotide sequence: TGTGCCTGGACCCTCAGGGGGTACTCTGGGGCCAACGTCCTGACTTTC.

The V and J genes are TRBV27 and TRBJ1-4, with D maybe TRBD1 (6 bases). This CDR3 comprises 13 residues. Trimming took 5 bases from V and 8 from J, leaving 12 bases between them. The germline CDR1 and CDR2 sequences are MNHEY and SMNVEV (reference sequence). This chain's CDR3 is CASSLNRDEKLFF. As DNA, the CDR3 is TGTGCCAGCAGTCTTAACAGGGACGAAAAACTGTTTTTT. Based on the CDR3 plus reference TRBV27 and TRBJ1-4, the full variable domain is EAQVTQNPRYLITVTGKKLTVTCSQNMNHEYMSWYRQDPGLGLRQIYYSMNVEVTDKGDVPEGYKVSRKEKRNFPLILESPSPNQTSLYFCASSLNRDEKLFFGSGTQLSVL.

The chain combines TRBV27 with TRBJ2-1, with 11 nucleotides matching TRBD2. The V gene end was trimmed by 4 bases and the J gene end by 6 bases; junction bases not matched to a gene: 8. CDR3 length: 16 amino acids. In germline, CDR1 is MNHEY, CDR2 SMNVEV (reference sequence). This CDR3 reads CASSSISGGGFNEQFF. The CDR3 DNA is TGTGCCAGCAGTTCCATTAGCGGGGGGGGTTTCAATGAGCAGTTCTTC.

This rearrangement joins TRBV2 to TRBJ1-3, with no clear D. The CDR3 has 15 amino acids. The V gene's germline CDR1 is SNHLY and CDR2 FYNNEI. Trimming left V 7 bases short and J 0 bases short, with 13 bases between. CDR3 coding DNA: TGTGCCAGCACACCCAGGTTACTCTCTGGAAACACCATATATTTT. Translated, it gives CASTPRLLSGNTIYF.

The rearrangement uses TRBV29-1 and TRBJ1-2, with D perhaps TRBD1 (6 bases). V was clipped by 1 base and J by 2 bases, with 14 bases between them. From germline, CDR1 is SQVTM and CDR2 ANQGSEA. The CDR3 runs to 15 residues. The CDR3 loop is CSVEGWGGRNYGYTF. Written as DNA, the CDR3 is TGCAGCGTTGAAGGCTGGGGGGGCCGCAACTATGGCTACACCTTC.

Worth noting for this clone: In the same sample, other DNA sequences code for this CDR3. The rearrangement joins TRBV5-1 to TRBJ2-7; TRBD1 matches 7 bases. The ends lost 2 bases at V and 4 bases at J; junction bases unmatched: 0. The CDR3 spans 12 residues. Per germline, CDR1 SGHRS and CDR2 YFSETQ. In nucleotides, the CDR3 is TGCGCCAGCAGCTTACAGGGGTACGAGCAGTACTTC. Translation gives CASSLQGYEQYF.

In nucleotides, the CDR3 is TGTGCCAGCAGCCCACTGGGGGGGAACTATGGCTACACCTTC. This translates into CASSPLGGNYGYTF. The J gene is TRBJ1-2, the V gene TRBV3-1 (or the pseudogene TRBV3-2); the D gene is possibly TRBD1 (5 bases). This CDR3 contains 14 residues. Trimming took 4 bases from V and 2 from J, leaving 11 bases between them. CDR1 LGHDT and CDR2 YNNKEL come from the germline V gene (reference sequence).

In DNA, the CDR3 is TGTGCCAGCAGCTTAGATACAGGGGGGGATGGCTACACCTTC. Protein product: CASSLDTGGDGYTF. This sequence joins TRBV5-5 and TRBJ1-2, with 8 bases fitting TRBD1. The CDR3 is 14 residues long. Unmatched junction bases numbered 6, after V lost 2 bases and J lost 6 bases. The germline V gene has CDR1 SGHKS and CDR2 YYEKEE (reference sequence).

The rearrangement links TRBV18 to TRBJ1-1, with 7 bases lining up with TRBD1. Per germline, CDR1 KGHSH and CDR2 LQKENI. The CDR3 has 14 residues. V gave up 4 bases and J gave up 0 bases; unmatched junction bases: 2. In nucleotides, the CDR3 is TGTGCCAGCTCACGGACAGGAATGAACACTGAAGCTTTCTTT. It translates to CASSRTGMNTEAFF.

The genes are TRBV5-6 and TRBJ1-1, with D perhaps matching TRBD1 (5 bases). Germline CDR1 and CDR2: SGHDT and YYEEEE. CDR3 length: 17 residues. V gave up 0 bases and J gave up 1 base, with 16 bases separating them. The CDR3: CASSLGIGGLENTEAFF. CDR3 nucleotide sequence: TGTGCCAGCAGCTTGGGGATCGGGGGATTGGAGAACACTGAAGCTTTCTTT.

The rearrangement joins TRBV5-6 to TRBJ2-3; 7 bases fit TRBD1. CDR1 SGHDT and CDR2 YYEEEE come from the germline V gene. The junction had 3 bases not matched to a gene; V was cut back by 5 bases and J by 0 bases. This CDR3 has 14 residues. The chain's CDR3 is CASSPGQSTDTQYF. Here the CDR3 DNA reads TGTGCCAGCAGTCCGGGACAGAGCACAGATACGCAGTATTTT.

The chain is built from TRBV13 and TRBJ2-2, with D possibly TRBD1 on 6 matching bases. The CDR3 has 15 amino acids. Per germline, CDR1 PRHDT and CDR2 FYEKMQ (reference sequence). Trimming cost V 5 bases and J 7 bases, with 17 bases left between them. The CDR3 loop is CASSIRQVEYGELFF. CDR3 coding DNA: TGTGCCAGCAGCATCAGACAGGTGGAATACGGGGAGCTGTTTTTT.

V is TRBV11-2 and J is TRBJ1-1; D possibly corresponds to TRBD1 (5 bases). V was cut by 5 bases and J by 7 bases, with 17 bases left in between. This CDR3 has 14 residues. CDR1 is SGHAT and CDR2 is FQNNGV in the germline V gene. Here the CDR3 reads CASSKQVLGGEAFF. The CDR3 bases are TGTGCCAGCAGCAAACAGGTCCTAGGTGGTGAAGCTTTCTTT.

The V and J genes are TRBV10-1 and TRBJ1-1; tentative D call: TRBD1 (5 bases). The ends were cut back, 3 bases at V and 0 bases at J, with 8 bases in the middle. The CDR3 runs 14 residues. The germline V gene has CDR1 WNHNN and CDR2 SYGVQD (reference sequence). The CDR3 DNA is TGCGCCAGCAGTGAAGACAGCGTGAACACTGAAGCTTTCTTT. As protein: CASSEDSVNTEAFF.

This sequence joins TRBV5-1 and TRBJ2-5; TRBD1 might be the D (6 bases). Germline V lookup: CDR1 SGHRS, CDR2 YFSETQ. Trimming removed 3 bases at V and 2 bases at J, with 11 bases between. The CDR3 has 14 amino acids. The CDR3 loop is CASSSQGSQETQYF. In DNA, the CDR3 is TGCGCCAGCAGCTCACAGGGCTCACAAGAGACCCAGTACTTC.

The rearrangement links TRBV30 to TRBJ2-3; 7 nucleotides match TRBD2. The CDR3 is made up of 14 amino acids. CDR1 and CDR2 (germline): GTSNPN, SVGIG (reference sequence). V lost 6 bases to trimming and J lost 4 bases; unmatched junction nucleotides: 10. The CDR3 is CACPRGGRADTQYF. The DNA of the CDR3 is TGTGCCTGCCCCCGCGGGGGAAGGGCAGATACGCAGTATTTT.

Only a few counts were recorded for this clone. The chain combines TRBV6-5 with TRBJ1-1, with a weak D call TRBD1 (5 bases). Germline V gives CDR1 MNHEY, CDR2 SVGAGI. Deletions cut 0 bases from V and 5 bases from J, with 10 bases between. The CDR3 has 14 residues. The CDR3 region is CASSYSFGGTEAFF. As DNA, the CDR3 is TGTGCCAGCAGTTACTCCTTTGGGGGGACTGAAGCTTTCTTT.

CDR3 in DNA: TGTGCCAGTGGCCAGAGGGTCGGGGGCACAGATACGCAGTATTTT. It yields the protein CASGQRVGGTDTQYF. This chain uses TRBV19 with TRBJ2-3; D possibly corresponds to TRBD2 (5 bases). The V gene lost 8 bases and the J gene lost 1 base, with 16 bases spanning the gap. The germline V gene has CDR1 LNHDA and CDR2 SQIVND (reference sequence). This CDR3 is 15 amino acids long.